This T cell receptor (beta chain) was recorded in a study of control samples from healthy donors and cancer patients (dated by TCRdb to about 2020). From its cysteine to its phenylalanine, the CDR3 spans 17 amino acids. This entry keeps only the CDR3 DNA: 51 bases, framed from base 1. V is pared back by 10 bases and J by 0 bases, with 19 bases lying between the germline termini. The germline V gene (reference sequence) gives CDR1 as WNHNN and CDR2 as SYGVQD. The library relied on the immunoSEQ multiplex PCR assay. Here the immuneACCESS table is served through TCRdb, limited to in-frame sequences with V and J called. Missing clones are a known gap in these copies; in checked studies unresolved V genes cover under half, and the rest lacks a known reason. The sample table contains some 130,000 clones; only one count was recorded for around nine tenths of them. Clones ranked in the top ten supply around 6% of the sample.

Of note for this clone: This receptor's antigen is unknown. Base quality data are lacking; no much larger clone is found one base away.

This TCR was sampled from a man younger than 35 in good health. Source material: blood. The sequence joins TRBV10-1 to TRBJ1-6; 5 matching bases give a weak D call of TRBD1. The CDR3 protein: CAILPTGGFSYNSPLHF. The nucleotides are TGCGCCATTCTCCCCACTGGGGGGTTCTCCTATAATTCACCCCTCCACTTT.